This record covers a single T cell receptor (beta chain). Its target is not known. Germline V lookup: CDR1 MNHNS, CDR2 SASEGT. This CDR3 is built from 15 residues. The V gene lost 3 bases and the J gene lost 5 bases, with 17 bases spanning the gap. This sample stems from a study of blood T cells in healthy people across ages. Study findings and constraints: Among T cells, TCR beta diversity per million cells dropped roughly linearly as age rose.

Total RNA, at least 5.5 micrograms per sample, came from PBMCs. Using a J-beta primer mix together with a sample-barcoded 5' primer, a second PCR was run for 7 to 11 cycles. TCRdb recomputed calls from the 5' RACE reads with MiXCR, one row per CDR3 protein. The sample has about 2 million distinct CDR3 sequences, just under 50% seen once. The receptor was isolated from a woman aged 40-49 years in good health. Sequenced material: blood. The V call is TRBV6-1, the J call TRBJ2-7; D is uncertain. The CDR3 DNA sequence: TGTGCCAGCAGTGAGGCGCTAAGCCGTTATGACGAGCAGTACTTC. Encoded protein: CASSEALSRYDEQYF.